This T cell receptor (beta chain) appears in the sequencing data of a study of T cell clonotyping in hematopoietic cell transplantation. Broader study findings: At the given depth, recipient repertoires were over 97% de novo clonotypes. Without cell sorting, CD4 versus CD8 contributions remain unresolved. Recipient TCR diversity dropped after transplant; expanded clonotypes rose from day 30 to 180.

Using immunoSEQ multiplex PCR, the repertoire was profiled, and TCRdb retains in-frame clones only, with some absent. The repertoire has 26,000 or so clones, around 82% of them found once; the top ten carry less than 2%. To note about this clone: Antigen specificity is unknown.

Time point denoted: recipient sample about 28 days before transplant, after cytoreduction. Samples: about 28 days before transplant, then days 30, 100 and 180 after. This TCR was sampled from a man aged 35-49 years with acute myeloid leukemia. Some clones in this sample may be carry-over from other donors' samples. The material was peripheral blood mononuclear cells, obtained before stem cell transplant.

The CDR3 DNA reads TGTGCCAGCAGCCCGAGCCTACAATCGGGAGGGGCATTGGATGGCTACACCTTC. It codes for CASSPSLQSGGALDGYTF. The chain is built from TRBV7-6 and TRBJ1-2; perhaps TRBD1 as D (5 bases). Deletions cut 5 bases from V and 6 bases from J, with 28 bases between. Germline CDR1 is SGHVS and CDR2 is FNYEAQ. The CDR3 runs 18 residues.